Shown below are 32 T cell receptor beta chains from a single sample sequenced in a study of blood T cells in healthy people across ages. A sample-barcoded 5' primer and a J-beta primer mix were used in a second PCR of about 7 to 11 cycles. MiXCR, applied by TCRdb to the 5' RACE reads, yields one record per CDR3 protein. The sample carries 600,000 or so distinct CDR3 sequences, approximately 21% recorded once. The specimen sequenced was blood. The receptors here all came from a man aged 65 to 79 in good health.

The V call is TRBV20-1, the J call TRBJ2-2, with TRBD2 matching over 13 bases. V lost 6 bases, J lost 8 bases, and 9 bases stayed unmatched. The CDR3 has 15 residues. Per the germline V gene, CDR1 is DFQATT and CDR2 is SNEGSKA (reference sequence). In DNA form, the CDR3 reads TGCAGTGCACCGACTAGCGGGAGGCTGGAGGGGGAGCTGTTTTTT. It yields the protein CSAPTSGRLEGELFF.

This clonotype was seen a handful of times. The chain couples TRBV28 to TRBJ2-5, with 10 bases aligning to TRBD1. V trimming: 11 bases; J trimming: 3 bases; junction bases outside the gene matches: 12. CDR3 length: 15 residues. The germline gives CDR1 MDHEN, CDR2 SYDVKM. This CDR3 is CAYSSPGTGEETQYF. The CDR3 nucleotides read TGTGCCTACTCTTCTCCCGGGACAGGGGAAGAGACCCAGTACTTC.

A few counts support this clonotype. The CDR3 region has the DNA TGTGCCAGCGGACTAGCGGGGCAAGAGACCCAGTACTTC. It translates to CASGLAGQETQYF. V gene TRBV7-9 combines with J gene TRBJ2-5, with 12 bases matching TRBD2. V lost 8 bases and J lost 2; bases outside the gene matches: 0. CDR3 length: 13 residues. Germline V gives CDR1 SEHNR, CDR2 FQNEAQ (reference sequence).

J is TRBJ1-2 and V is TRBV6-1; TRBD1 matches at 7 bases. The CDR3 is made up of 17 amino acids. V shed 7 bases and J 4 bases; nucleotides not matched to a gene: 18. Germline-derived CDR1 and CDR2 are MNHNS and SASEGT. The CDR3 region is CASTRDRANRFTYGYTF. CDR3 nucleotides: TGTGCCAGCACAAGAGACAGGGCTAACCGATTTACCTATGGCTACACCTTC.

The sample holds a few counts of this clonotype. The rearrangement joins TRBV5-1 to TRBJ2-5; D might be TRBD1 (5 bases). V dropped 4 bases and J dropped 5 bases, with 15 bases sitting between them. This CDR3 comprises 14 residues. Germline CDR1 and CDR2: SGHRS and YFSETQ. The CDR3 DNA reads TGCGCCAGCAGCCCGACTCATAAGGGGGAGACCCAGTACTTC. It is translated as CASSPTHKGETQYF.

A remark on this clonotype: The DNA is left out, because the CDR3 cannot be placed on it with certainty; the CDR3 is given as TCRdb lists it. The rearrangement joins TRBV12-3 or TRBV12-4 to TRBJ2-3; TRBD1 is the table's D call, not checked against the DNA. The CDR3 sequence runs 13 residues, both termini included. The CDR3 reads CASILGGTDTEYF.

A few counts support this clonotype. The rearrangement links TRBV28 to TRBJ1-5; unclear D gene. Trimming left V 3 bases short and J 5 bases short, with 5 bases between. The CDR3 sequence is 12 residues long. Germline CDR1 is MDHEN and CDR2 is SYDVKM. CDR3 DNA: TGTGCCAGCAGTTTGGTTTATCAGCCCCAGCATTTT. This translates into CASSLVYQPQHF.

The table lists this clonotype with many counts. The rearrangement uses TRBV20-1 and TRBJ2-1; 12 bases are shared with TRBD2. Trimming took 0 bases from V and 7 from J; bases not matched to a gene: 10. CDR1 and CDR2 from the germline V gene are DFQATT and SNEGSKA (reference sequence). The CDR3 spans 17 residues. CDR3 coding DNA: TGCAGTGCTAGAGATTCCCGACTAGCGGGAGCCCCTAATGAGCAGTTCTTC. The encoded protein is CSARDSRLAGAPNEQFF.

V usage is TRBV4-3 and J usage is TRBJ2-1, with D possibly matching TRBD2 (5 bases). The CDR3 has 13 residues. In germline, CDR1 is LGHNA, CDR2 YSLEER. V lost 2 bases and J lost 9, with 11 bases in between. CDR3 residues: CASSQSRGLEQFF. The CDR3 bases are TGCGCCAGCAGCCAAAGCCGAGGGCTTGAGCAGTTCTTC.

This clonotype was detected only a few times. The V and J genes are TRBV18 and TRBJ2-7; D unclear. V was pared by 2 bases and J by 6 bases, with 5 bases between. Germline V gene sequence: CDR1 KGHSH, CDR2 LQKENI. The CDR3 runs 11 residues. CDR3 in DNA: TGTGCCAGCTCACCATCTCTCGAGCAGTACTTC. Protein: CASSPSLEQYF.

In this sample, this clonotype turned up a few times. This chain links TRBV27 with TRBJ2-5; no reliable D call. The V gene's germline CDR1 is MNHEY and CDR2 SMNVEV (reference sequence). This CDR3 is built from 14 residues. V was cut by 5 bases and J by 4 bases, with 14 bases left in between. CDR3 bases: TGTGCCAGCAGTCCCGGCTTTATCGGAGAGACCCAGTACTTC. Translating gives CASSPGFIGETQYF.

There are many counts of this clonotype. The gene calls are TRBV5-1 and TRBJ2-5; 7 nucleotides line up with TRBD2. This CDR3 has 16 residues. Germline V CDR1 and CDR2: SGHRS, YFSETQ. The trim removed 0 bases at V and 5 bases at J, leaving 10 bases unmatched. CDR3 protein: CASSLALTGGRETQYF. The DNA of the CDR3 is TGCGCCAGCAGCTTGGCGTTGACGGGAGGACGGGAGACCCAGTACTTC.

The V and J genes are TRBV25-1 and TRBJ1-3; D possibly corresponds to TRBD1 (6 bases). Trimming shortened V by 4 bases and J by 4 bases, and 17 bases separated the two germline ends. Germline V gene sequence: CDR1 MGHDK, CDR2 SYGVNS. This CDR3 is 16 amino acids long. The DNA for the CDR3 is TGTGCCAGCAGTGTAAATACGGGGGGCCGCGGAAACACCATATATTTT. Its protein is CASSVNTGGRGNTIYF.

Only a few counts were recorded for this clonotype. The gene calls are TRBV7-9 and TRBJ2-5; the D gene could be TRBD1 or TRBD2 (6 bases each). Matching the DNA end better, TRBJ2-1 makes the J call doubtful. Germline CDR1 SEHNR, CDR2 FQNEAQ (reference sequence). The CDR3 spans 19 residues. CDR3: CASSYTELGGQIPGDEQFF. Here the CDR3 DNA reads TGTGCCAGCAGCTATACGGAGTTGGGAGGACAGATCCCCGGCGATGAGCAGTTCTTC.

The rearrangement uses TRBV11-2 and TRBJ2-7, with 9 bases aligning to TRBD2. Germline CDR1 and CDR2: SGHAT and FQNNGV. The CDR3 is 13 amino acids. Trimming at V came to 11 bases and at J to 5 bases, leaving 10 bases not matched to a gene. DNA for the CDR3: TGTGCCTCTAAAGCGGGAGGTAGCGACGAGCAGTACTTC. Encoded protein: CASKAGGSDEQYF. The entire variable domain, with the rest obtained from reference TRBV11-2 and TRBJ2-7, is as follows: EAGVAQSPRYKIIEKRQSVAFWCNPISGHATLYWYQQILGQGPKLLIQFQNNGVVDDSQLPKDRFSAERLKGVDSTLKIQPAKLEDSAVYLCASKAGGSDEQYFGPGTRLTVT.

This clonotype was counted ten times or more. The chain links TRBV11-2 to TRBJ2-5; TRBD2 matches 9 bases. Judging by the DNA end, TRBJ2-1 fits better; the J call may be wrong. CDR3 length: 17 amino acids. Germline V gene data show CDR1 as SGHAT and CDR2 as FQNNGV. As DNA, the CDR3 is TGTGCCAGCAGCTTAGGAAGGGGCGGGAGGGCCGCTGAAGAGCAGTTCTTC. This sequence encodes CASSLGRGGRAAEEQFF.

The rearrangement links TRBV28 to TRBJ2-7; possible D gene TRBD1, 6 bases. V lost 3 bases and J lost 3, with 12 bases in between. This CDR3 comprises 14 residues. Germline values: CDR1 MDHEN, CDR2 SYDVKM. The CDR3 spells CASSLPQGIYEQYF. The CDR3 bases are TGTGCCAGCAGTTTGCCACAGGGTATCTACGAGCAGTACTTC. The full variable domain, in which reference TRBV28 and TRBJ2-7 provide the parts outside the CDR3, is DVKVTQSSRYLVKRTGEKVFLECVQDMDHENMFWYRQDPGLGLRLIYFSYDVKMKEKGDIPEGYSVSREKKERFSLILESASTNQTSMYLCASSLPQGIYEQYFGPGTRLTVT.

This clonotype showed up just once. The chain is built from TRBV7-9 and TRBJ2-7, with 9 bases fitting TRBD2. This CDR3 is 15 amino acids long. CDR1 and CDR2 (germline): SEHNR, FQNEAQ (reference sequence). With 1 base clipped from V and 2 bases from J, the junction kept 3 bases outside the gene matches. In DNA form, the CDR3 reads TGTGCCAGCAGCTTAGGGACTAGCGCGACCTACGAGCAGTACTTC. This encodes CASSLGTSATYEQYF.

This clonotype was seen a handful of times. The genes are TRBV29-1 and TRBJ2-1; no clear D. Deletions cut 5 bases from V and 0 bases from J, with 11 bases between. The CDR3 sequence is 14 residues long. Per the germline V gene, CDR1 is SQVTM and CDR2 is ANQGSEA. CDR3 sequence: CSVLQRSSYNEQFF. The CDR3 nucleotides read TGCAGCGTTCTTCAGCGTAGCTCCTACAATGAGCAGTTCTTC.

The chain carries TRBV12-3 or TRBV12-4 and TRBJ1-5; 8 bases match TRBD1. The trim removed 4 bases at V and 5 bases at J, leaving 7 bases unmatched. This CDR3 spans 15 amino acids. The CDR3 spells CASSWVTGADQPQHF. The CDR3 nucleotides are TGTGCCAGCAGTTGGGTGACAGGGGCGGATCAGCCCCAGCATTTT.

In this sample, this clonotype turned up a few times. J is TRBJ2-6 and V is TRBV6-5, with D tentatively TRBD1 (6 bases). V was pared by 2 bases and J by 0 bases, with 14 bases between. Germline V lookup: CDR1 MNHEY, CDR2 SVGAGI. This CDR3 comprises 18 residues. The CDR3 sequence is CASSYQDSSSSGANVLTF. The CDR3 DNA reads TGTGCCAGCAGTTACCAGGACAGTTCATCCTCTGGGGCCAACGTCCTGACTTTC.

Written as DNA, the CDR3 is TGTGCCAGCAGTTCATCTGCTCACGGACCAGAAAGCGAGCAGTACTTC. As protein: CASSSSAHGPESEQYF. The chain carries TRBV12-3 or TRBV12-4 and TRBJ2-7, with no clear D. The V end was cut by 4 bases, the J end by 6 bases, with 22 bases between. CDR3 length: 16 residues.

There are a few counts of this clonotype. The DNA of the CDR3 is TGTGCCAGCAGCTTCGAGTATCTACAGGGGGCGGGGGAGCAGTACTTC. The encoded protein is CASSFEYLQGAGEQYF. The chain recombines TRBV7-2 with TRBJ2-5; 9 nucleotides agree with TRBD1. In germline, CDR1 is SGHTA, CDR2 FQGNSA. There are 16 residues in the CDR3. The V segment lost 3 bases and the J segment 11 bases; nucleotides outside the gene matches: 16.

This clonotype was detected ten times or more. This chain uses TRBV5-6 with TRBJ2-3; 12 bases agree with TRBD2. This CDR3 contains 17 residues. Losses at the gene ends were 2 bases for V and 0 bases for J; bases not matched to a gene: 4. In germline, CDR1 is SGHDT, CDR2 YYEEEE. The CDR3 is CASSLRGTSGSTDTQYF. As DNA, the CDR3 is TGTGCCAGCAGCTTAAGGGGGACTAGCGGGAGCACAGATACGCAGTATTTT.

The chain links TRBV11-2 to TRBJ1-1; 8 nucleotides align to TRBD1. V gave up 4 bases and J gave up 8 bases; unmatched junction bases: 6. Germline V gene data show CDR1 as SGHAT and CDR2 as FQNNGV. This CDR3 has 13 residues. The CDR3 nucleotides are TGTGCCAGCAGCTCCCTCCGGGACAGGGAAGCTTTCTTT. Translation gives CASSSLRDREAFF. Complete variable domain (other parts from reference TRBV11-2 and TRBJ1-1): EAGVAQSPRYKIIEKRQSVAFWCNPISGHATLYWYQQILGQGPKLLIQFQNNGVVDDSQLPKDRFSAERLKGVDSTLKIQPAKLEDSAVYLCASSSLRDREAFFGQGTRLTVV.

The gene calls are TRBV20-1 and TRBJ2-1; the match to TRBD2 covers 8 bases. Germline CDR1 is DFQATT and CDR2 is SNEGSKA (reference sequence). The CDR3 sequence is 16 residues long. Trimming removed 1 base from V and 3 bases from J; junction bases left unmatched: 8. The CDR3 nucleotides read TGCAGTGCTAGAGCCGGGGGGGGGAGGCGCTACAATGAGCAGTTCTTC. This gives the protein CSARAGGGRRYNEQFF.

Concerning this clonotype: The junction departs from the called germline gene at one end, perhaps through a read error. The rearrangement joins TRBV24-1 to TRBJ1-4; D gene ambiguous. This CDR3 comprises 12 residues. Germline assignment: CDR1 KGHDR and CDR2 SFDVKD. CDR3 bases: TGTGCCGTCAGAGGAAGAGATGAAAAACAGTTTTTT. It translates to CAVRGRDEKQFF.

This clonotype was detected many times. The chain has TRBV2 and TRBJ2-7, with D hard to call. CDR1 is SNHLY, CDR2 FYNNEI, per germline. The CDR3 spans 13 residues. V was pared by 7 bases and J by 2 bases, with 12 bases between. DNA of the CDR3: TGTGCCAGCAAAGGCTATACTACCTACGAGCAGTACTTC. Translating gives CASKGYTTYEQYF.

This clonotype has just a few counts. V is TRBV20-1 and J is TRBJ2-7; TRBD1 agrees at 7 bases. Germline-derived CDR1 and CDR2 are DFQATT and SNEGSKA (reference sequence). The CDR3 covers 15 residues. Losses at the gene ends were 2 bases for V and 2 bases for J; bases not matched to a gene: 9. The CDR3 DNA reads as TGCAGTGCTAGATTTCCCCGGGACAGACCCTACGAGCAGTACTTC. Its protein product is CSARFPRDRPYEQYF.

This clonotype occurred a few times. The V and J genes are TRBV20-1 and TRBJ2-4; no clear D. The germline CDR1 and CDR2 sequences are DFQATT and SNEGSKA (reference sequence). This CDR3 comprises 14 residues. The V end was cut by 5 bases, the J end by 1 base, with 12 bases between. The CDR3 DNA is TGCAGTGCTGTCCTCAGTACGGCCAAAAACATTCAGTACTTC. As protein: CSAVLSTAKNIQYF.

This clonotype occurred a few times. The chain recombines TRBV20-1 with TRBJ2-3; D is tentatively TRBD1 or TRBD2 (5 bases each). The CDR3 is 15 residues long. Between the trimmed V and J ends, which lost 0 bases and 0 bases, there was a span of 10 bases. Per the germline V gene, CDR1 is DFQATT and CDR2 is SNEGSKA (reference sequence). CDR3 loop: CSARDARGSTDTQYF. The CDR3 region has the DNA TGCAGTGCTAGAGATGCGAGGGGTAGCACAGATACGCAGTATTTT.

In this sample, this clonotype turned up a few times. This chain links TRBV20-1 with TRBJ2-5, with a weak D call TRBD2 (5 bases). Germline values: CDR1 DFQATT, CDR2 SNEGSKA (reference sequence). V gave up 3 bases and J gave up 2 bases, with 10 bases separating them. CDR3 size: 13 residues. The CDR3 is CSASGLAQETQYF. Written as DNA, the CDR3 is TGCAGTGCTAGCGGACTGGCGCAAGAGACCCAGTACTTC.